Below, 27 T cell receptor beta chains from the same sample are listed, as sequenced in a study of control samples from healthy donors and cancer patients. Sequenced by immunoSEQ multiplex PCR; TCRdb stores in-frame clones only, minus some. The data show 75,000 to 100,000 clones, with around nine tenths seen just once and 11% to 15% held by the top ten. Sequencing input: blood. These receptors were collected from a man aged 30 to 39 in good health.

The rearrangement joins TRBV7-6 to TRBJ1-6; 8 bases line up with TRBD1. CDR1 SGHVS and CDR2 FNYEAQ come from the germline V gene. CDR3 length: 15 amino acids. Germline trimming cut 5 bases from V and 8 bases from J; bases unmatched to any gene: 8. CDR3 sequence reads: CASSTSGTGHSPLHF. The CDR3 nucleotides read TGTGCCAGCAGCACCTCCGGGACAGGCCATTCACCCCTCCACTTT.

This chain connects TRBV9 to TRBJ1-1, with unresolved D. Germline assignment: CDR1 SGDLS and CDR2 YYNGEE. This CDR3 has 13 amino acids. Trimming removed 0 bases at V and 0 bases at J, with 3 bases between. This CDR3 is CASSVDLNTEAFF. In DNA form, the CDR3 reads TGTGCCAGCAGCGTAGATTTGAACACTGAAGCTTTCTTT. Drawing the rest from reference TRBV9 and TRBJ1-1, the complete variable domain is DSGVTQTPKHLITATGQRVTLRCSPRSGDLSVYWYQQSLDQGLQFLIQYYNGEERAKGNILERFSAQQFPDLHSELNLSSLELGDSALYFCASSVDLNTEAFFGQGTRLTVV.

The chain combines TRBV7-2 with TRBJ2-7; possible D gene TRBD1, 6 bases. Germline V gene data show CDR1 as SGHTA and CDR2 as FQGNSA. The CDR3 totals 15 residues. The V and J ends lost 0 bases and 6 bases respectively, with 15 bases between them. CDR3 sequence: CASSLAPTTGSEQYF. CDR3 coding DNA: TGTGCCAGCAGCTTAGCCCCCACCACAGGGTCCGAGCAGTACTTC. The whole variable domain, filled in from reference TRBV7-2 and TRBJ2-7, reads GAGVSQSPSNKVTEKGKDVELRCDPISGHTALYWYRQSLGQGLEFLIYFQGNSAPDKSGLPSDRFSAERTGGSVSTLTIQRTQQEDSAVYLCASSLAPTTGSEQYFGPGTRLTVT.

V is TRBV30 and J is TRBJ1-2; 7 bases line up with TRBD1. Unmatched junction bases numbered 12, after V lost 4 bases and J lost 4 bases. CDR1 is GTSNPN and CDR2 is SVGIG in the germline V gene (reference sequence). CDR3 size: 15 residues. The CDR3 sequence is CAWNVLTGSVYGYTF. CDR3 bases: TGTGCCTGGAACGTTTTGACAGGGTCGGTCTATGGCTACACCTTC.

The V gene is TRBV25-1, the J gene TRBJ2-1; the D gene is possibly TRBD1 (6 bases). Trimming took 2 bases from V and 5 from J, leaving 19 bases between them. The CDR3 loop spans 17 amino acids. From germline, CDR1 is MGHDK and CDR2 SYGVNS. As DNA, the CDR3 is TGTGCCAGCAGTGAAAGTCAGGGCAGGGGCGGGCACAATGAGCAGTTCTTC. Amino acid sequence: CASSESQGRGGHNEQFF.

The chain combines TRBV5-6 with TRBJ2-5, with D perhaps being TRBD1 or TRBD2 (5 bases each). The CDR3 runs to 13 residues. The V and J ends lost 1 base and 3 bases respectively, with 7 bases between them. The germline V gene has CDR1 SGHDT and CDR2 YYEEEE. The CDR3 is CASSLLGEETQYF. The CDR3 DNA is TGTGCCAGCAGCTTGTTGGGGGAAGAGACCCAGTACTTC.

The rearrangement links TRBV20-1 to TRBJ2-5; no clear D gene. Germline V lookup: CDR1 DFQATT, CDR2 SNEGSKA (reference sequence). The CDR3 has 13 amino acids. V dropped 3 bases and J dropped 1 base, with 9 bases sitting between them. The CDR3 spells CSASPGFQETQYF. The CDR3 DNA is TGCAGTGCTAGTCCCGGTTTCCAAGAGACCCAGTACTTC.

The genes are TRBV7-2 and TRBJ1-1, with D tentatively TRBD1 (6 bases). This CDR3 is 13 amino acids long. The germline V gene has CDR1 SGHTA and CDR2 FQGNSA. V gave up 4 bases and J gave up 7 bases, with 13 bases separating them. CDR3 region: CASSSTLQGEAFF. CDR3 nucleotide sequence: TGTGCCAGCAGCTCGACGCTACAGGGTGAAGCTTTCTTT.

This chain joins TRBV12-3 or TRBV12-4 and TRBJ2-2, with D possibly being TRBD1 (6 bases). Trimming removed 9 bases at V and 4 bases at J, with 12 bases between. CDR3 length: 13 residues. CDR3 coding DNA: TGTGCCAGTACAGGGTTGGGCACCGGGGAGCTGTTTTTT. Its protein is CASTGLGTGELFF.

The V call is TRBV5-5, the J call TRBJ2-2; D not certain. Trimming removed 2 bases at V and 1 base at J, with 15 bases between. There are 17 residues in the CDR3. Per the germline V gene, CDR1 is SGHKS and CDR2 is YYEKEE (reference sequence). DNA of the CDR3: TGTGCCAGCAGCTTACGACGGGTCGGTGGGAACACCGGGGAGCTGTTTTTT. Protein sequence: CASSLRRVGGNTGELFF. Supplemented by reference TRBV5-5 and TRBJ2-2, the full variable domain reads DAGVTQSPTHLIKTRGQQVTLRCSPISGHKSVSWYQQVLGQGPQFIFQYYEKEERGRGNFPDRFSARQFPNYSSELNVNALLLGDSALYLCASSLRRVGGNTGELFFGEGSRLTVL.

The chain links TRBV19 to TRBJ2-7; a weak D match, TRBD1 (5 bases). In germline, CDR1 is LNHDA, CDR2 SQIVND (reference sequence). The CDR3 contains 16 residues. Between the trimmed V and J ends, which lost 3 bases and 6 bases, there was a span of 21 bases. The CDR3 here is CASSILSSRGRGEQYF. In DNA form, the CDR3 reads TGTGCCAGTAGTATCCTTTCCTCAAGGGGAAGGGGCGAGCAGTACTTC.

This chain uses TRBV28 with TRBJ1-6; the D is unclear. The CDR3 totals 16 residues. The germline gives CDR1 MDHEN, CDR2 SYDVKM. Trimming removed 6 bases from V and 6 bases from J, with 18 bases in between. The CDR3 protein is CASRLDVRLFNSPLHF. CDR3 sequence (DNA): TGTGCCAGCAGGCTGGACGTCCGCCTATTTAATTCACCCCTCCACTTT.

J is TRBJ2-1 and V is TRBV19; 16 nucleotides line up with TRBD2. This CDR3 has 21 amino acids. J lost 9 bases, V lost 4 bases, and 21 bases had no gene match. Germline values: CDR1 LNHDA, CDR2 SQIVND (reference sequence). CDR3 in amino acids: CASSSQLLPGLAGGRVGEQFF. The CDR3 DNA reads as TGTGCCAGTAGTAGCCAACTACTCCCGGGACTAGCGGGAGGGAGAGTCGGTGAGCAGTTCTTC.

This clone appeared once. The chain joins TRBV6-2 or TRBV6-3 to TRBJ1-1; D remains ambiguous. Germline CDR1 MNHEY, CDR2 SVGEGT. V was trimmed by 2 bases and J by 4 bases, leaving 8 bases between them. This CDR3 is 13 amino acids long. The CDR3 coding sequence is TGTGCCAGCAGTTACACCGAGGGCACTGAAGCTTTCTTT. This encodes CASSYTEGTEAFF.

V and J are TRBV19 and TRBJ2-6; D is undetermined. V lost 3 bases and J lost 1, with 10 bases in between. CDR1 is LNHDA, CDR2 SQIVND, per germline (reference sequence). CDR3 length equals 16 residues. CDR3 DNA sequence: TGTGCCAGTAGTATTAACAGCGTGTCTGGGGCCAACGTCCTGACTTTC. This encodes CASSINSVSGANVLTF.

Only one count was recorded for this clone. The gene calls are TRBV12-5 and TRBJ1-1; D uncertain. Trimming cost V 3 bases and J 7 bases, with 9 bases left between them. CDR1 is LGHNT, CDR2 FRNRAP, per germline. This CDR3 is built from 12 residues. The CDR3 nucleotides are TGTGCTAGTGGTTTAATATGGGGTGAAGCTTTCTTT. Protein sequence: CASGLIWGEAFF.

J is TRBJ2-1 and V is TRBV3-1 (or the pseudogene TRBV3-2); 10 nucleotides align to TRBD1. Trimming took 3 bases from V and 5 from J; bases not matched to a gene: 10. CDR1 is LGHDT, CDR2 YNNKEL, per germline (reference sequence). The CDR3 loop spans 17 amino acids. The CDR3 nucleotides are TGTGCCAGCAGCCAGACAGGGGGCCGGACACGAAACAATGAGCAGTTCTTC. This encodes CASSQTGGRTRNNEQFF.

This chain connects TRBV30 to TRBJ1-5; tentative D call: TRBD1 (5 bases). The germline CDR1 and CDR2 sequences are GTSNPN and SVGIG (reference sequence). There are 16 residues in the CDR3. With 2 bases removed from V and 0 bases from J, the gap between germline ends came to 14 bases. CDR3 coding DNA: TGTGCCTGGAGTCCAAGGACACATCATAGCAATCAGCCCCAGCATTTT. This codes for CAWSPRTHHSNQPQHF.

V usage is TRBV12-3 or TRBV12-4 and J usage is TRBJ2-1; D possibly corresponds to TRBD1 (5 bases). Trimming removed 7 bases at V and 12 bases at J, with 16 bases between. There are 12 residues in the CDR3. The CDR3 loop reads CASTLGRTWQFF. The CDR3 bases are TGTGCCAGCACCCTTGGCCGGACATGGCAGTTCTTC.

The chain recombines TRBV19 with TRBJ2-5; D unresolved. Germline V gives CDR1 LNHDA, CDR2 SQIVND (reference sequence). The CDR3 has 16 amino acids. Trimming took off 6 bases at V and 1 base at J, with 18 bases between the two ends. In nucleotides, the CDR3 is TGTGCCAGTAGAAACTCCCCCGCGGCTTCCCAAGAGACCCAGTACTTC. This translates into CASRNSPAASQETQYF.

This chain joins TRBV29-1 and TRBJ2-2; unclear D gene. The CDR3 totals 12 residues. Trimming shortened V by 3 bases and J by 3 bases, and 5 bases separated the two germline ends. CDR1 and CDR2 from the germline V gene are SQVTM and ANQGSEA. CDR3 region: CSVEDDTGELFF. The CDR3 DNA is TGCAGCGTTGAGGATGACACCGGGGAGCTGTTTTTT.

V gene TRBV12-3 or TRBV12-4 combines with J gene TRBJ1-2; D might be TRBD1 (6 bases). The CDR3 loop spans 12 amino acids. V was shortened by 7 bases and J by 7 bases, with 13 bases between the two germline ends. Here the CDR3 reads CASTSRGVGYTF. DNA for the CDR3: TGTGCCAGCACTTCGAGGGGGGTTGGCTACACCTTC.

The rearrangement links TRBV6-5 to TRBJ2-1; D is unresolved. V shed 5 bases and J shed 6 bases, with 14 bases lying between them. The CDR3 extends over 14 amino acids. CDR1 MNHEY and CDR2 SVGAGI come from the germline V gene. The CDR3 DNA reads as TGTGCCAGCAGTACGTGGACGCCTAGCAATGAGCAGTTCTTC. Protein: CASSTWTPSNEQFF.

The gene calls are TRBV19 and TRBJ2-5; TRBD1 aligns across 9 bases. CDR3 size: 15 residues. V was pared by 3 bases and J by 8 bases, with 10 bases of the junction left unmatched. Looked up from germline, CDR1 is LNHDA and CDR2 is SQIVND (reference sequence). The CDR3 DNA follows: TGTGCCAGTAGTATGCTCGGGGACAGGGTGAAAACCCAGTACTTC. It translates to CASSMLGDRVKTQYF.

The DNA for the CDR3 is TGTGCCAGCAGCAGTATACCCAATGAGCAGTTCTTC. Translated, it gives CASSSIPNEQFF. The chain has TRBV6-2 or TRBV6-3 and TRBJ2-1; D is ambiguous. Germline V gene sequence: CDR1 MNHEY, CDR2 SVGEGT. This CDR3 has 12 amino acids. V dropped 6 bases and J dropped 6 bases, with 9 bases sitting between them.

V and J are TRBV25-1 and TRBJ2-5, with TRBD1 matching 8 bases. The V gene end was trimmed by 7 bases and the J gene end by 5 bases; junction bases not matched to a gene: 12. This CDR3 comprises 15 residues. Germline assignment: CDR1 MGHDK and CDR2 SYGVNS. Here the CDR3 reads CASTPTTGAVETQYF. In nucleotides, the CDR3 is TGTGCCAGCACGCCGACGACAGGGGCGGTGGAGACCCAGTACTTC.

This sequence joins TRBV6-5 and TRBJ2-5; TRBD2 is a possible D gene (5 bases). This CDR3 contains 11 residues. Trimming took off 2 bases at V and 10 bases at J, with 8 bases between the two ends. Per germline, CDR1 MNHEY and CDR2 SVGAGI. The DNA of the CDR3 is TGTGCCAGCAGTTACCGAGACTACCAGTACTTC. It translates to CASSYRDYQYF.